This TCR beta chain was identified in a study of chemoradiotherapy in HPV16-positive cancers (dated by TCRdb to between 2021 and 2024). Study-wide context: Candidate HPV-specific T-cell clones and common TCR motifs were defined through functional T-cell assays on cells from two HPV16-positive patients. The study asked whether T-cell immunity against the HPV oncoproteins E6 and E7 changes during chemoradiotherapy and whether it affects survival. Next, the candidate HPV-specific TCRs and motifs were followed in TCR repertoires from about 90 patients with HPV-related cancers. The investigation overall reported the following: Expansion of candidate HPV-specific clones and E7-related TCR motifs was observed in the tumor microenvironment during treatment, whereas no such expansion was observed for non-HPV-specific T cells. Only a couple of HPV16-positive patients were used to derive the functional definition of HPV-specific T cells, and the survival association was reported for HPV16-positive patients. In HPV16-positive patients, expansion of HPV-responsive T cells during chemoradiotherapy was found to be associated with improved recurrence-free survival.

Repertoires were sampled repeatedly over the course of chemoradiotherapy, so clonal expansion could be followed in the tumor microenvironment. The germline V gene provides CDR1 SGDLS and CDR2 YYNGEE. For this chain, trimming is 3 bases at the V end and 3 bases at the J end, and the number of junction bases without a gene match is 9. The CDR3, from cysteine to phenylalanine, totals 15 residues. The entry retains the CDR3 DNA only, 45 bases that are in frame from base 1. This clone was detected only a few times. Its recognized antigen is unknown. Base qualities were left out, and no much larger clone turns up one base away. To prepare the library, the immunoSEQ multiplex PCR assay was applied. Here the immuneACCESS table is served through TCRdb, limited to in-frame sequences with V and J called. Missing clones are a known gap in these copies; in checked studies unresolved V genes cover under half, and the rest lacks a known reason. This sample comprises some 29,000 clones, over 90% of them detected only once. Approximately 19% of the sample is in the top ten clones.

The sequence came from a human donor with HPV-associated anogenital cancer. Sample: blood, taken from a patient who underwent chemoradiotherapy. Recombination linked TRBV9 to TRBJ2-7; TRBD1 aligns with 7 central bases. The CDR3 protein sequence reads: CASSAGPGQHYEQYF. The DNA is TGTGCCAGCAGCGCCGGTCCGGGACAGCACTACGAGCAGTACTTC. The CDR3, completed at both ends by the reference TRBV9 and TRBJ2-7 genes, gives the full variable domain DSGVTQTPKHLITATGQRVTLRCSPRSGDLSVYWYQQSLDQGLQFLIQYYNGEERAKGNILERFSAQQFPDLHSELNLSSLELGDSALYFCASSAGPGQHYEQYFGPGTRLTVT.